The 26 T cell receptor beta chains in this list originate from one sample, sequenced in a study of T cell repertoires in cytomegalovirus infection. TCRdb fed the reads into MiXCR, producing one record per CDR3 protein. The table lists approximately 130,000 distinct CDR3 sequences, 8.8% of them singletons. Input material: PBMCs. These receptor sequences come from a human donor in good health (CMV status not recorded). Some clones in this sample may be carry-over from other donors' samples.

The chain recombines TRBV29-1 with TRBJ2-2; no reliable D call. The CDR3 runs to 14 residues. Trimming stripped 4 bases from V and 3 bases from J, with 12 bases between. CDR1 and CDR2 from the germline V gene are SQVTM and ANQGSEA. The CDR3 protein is CSVVTGLHTGELFF. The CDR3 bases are TGCAGCGTTGTAACCGGGTTACACACCGGGGAGCTGTTTTTT.

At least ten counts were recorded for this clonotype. The CDR3 region has the DNA TGTGCCAGCAGGATGCAGACGGTGATGAACACTGAAGCTTTCTTT. Translation: CASRMQTVMNTEAFF. The chain is built from TRBV6-2 or TRBV6-3 and TRBJ1-1; D ambiguous. Germline assignment: CDR1 MNHEY and CDR2 SVGEGT. The germline V and J ends were trimmed by 6 bases and 0 bases, with 14 bases remaining between them. The CDR3 contains 15 residues.

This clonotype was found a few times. CDR3 nucleotide sequence: TGTGCCAGCAGCAATCCATCCGTAGGGCAGTTCTTC. It is translated as CASSNPSVGQFF. V and J are TRBV5-4 and TRBJ2-1, with D unclear. Trimming shortened V by 4 bases and J by 12 bases, and 14 bases separated the two germline ends. The CDR3 loop spans 12 amino acids. Germline V gene sequence: CDR1 SGHNT, CDR2 YYREEE (reference sequence). Full variable domain (outside the CDR3, taken from reference TRBV5-4 and TRBJ2-1): ETGVTQSPTHLIKTRGQQVTLRCSSQSGHNTVSWYQQALGQGPQFIFQYYREEENGRGNFPPRFSGLQFPNYSSELNVNALELDDSALYLCASSNPSVGQFFGPGTRLTVL.

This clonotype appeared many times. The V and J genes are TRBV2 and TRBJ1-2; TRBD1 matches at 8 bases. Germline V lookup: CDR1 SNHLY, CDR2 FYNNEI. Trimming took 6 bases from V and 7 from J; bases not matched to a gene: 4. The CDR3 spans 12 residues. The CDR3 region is CASRTGGGGYTF. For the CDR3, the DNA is TGTGCCAGCAGAACAGGGGGTGGTGGCTACACCTTC.

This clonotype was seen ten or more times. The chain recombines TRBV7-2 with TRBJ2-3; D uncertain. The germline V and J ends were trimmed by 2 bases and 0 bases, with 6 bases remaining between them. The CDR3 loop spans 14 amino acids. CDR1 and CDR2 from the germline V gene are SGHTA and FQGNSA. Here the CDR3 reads CASSLFSSTDTQYF. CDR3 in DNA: TGTGCCAGCAGCTTATTCTCTAGCACAGATACGCAGTATTTT.

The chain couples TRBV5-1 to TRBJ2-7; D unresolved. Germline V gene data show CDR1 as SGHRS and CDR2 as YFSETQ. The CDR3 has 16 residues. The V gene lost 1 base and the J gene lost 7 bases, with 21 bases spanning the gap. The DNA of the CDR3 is TGCGCCAGCAGCTTGAACTTACAGTCGCCCATGAGGGAGCAGTACTTC. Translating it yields CASSLNLQSPMREQYF.

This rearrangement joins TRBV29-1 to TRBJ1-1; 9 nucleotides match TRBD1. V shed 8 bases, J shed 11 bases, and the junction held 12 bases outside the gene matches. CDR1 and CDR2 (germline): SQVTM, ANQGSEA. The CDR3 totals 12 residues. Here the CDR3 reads CSFTGGVYSAFF. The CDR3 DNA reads TGCAGCTTCACAGGGGGCGTTTACTCGGCTTTCTTT.

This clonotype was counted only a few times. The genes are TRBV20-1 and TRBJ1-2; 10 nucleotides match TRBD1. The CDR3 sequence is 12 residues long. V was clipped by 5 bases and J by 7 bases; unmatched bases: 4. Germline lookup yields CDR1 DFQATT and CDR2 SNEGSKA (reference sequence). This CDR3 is CSARQGAGGYTF. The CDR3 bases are TGCAGTGCTCGACAGGGGGCGGGTGGCTACACCTTC.

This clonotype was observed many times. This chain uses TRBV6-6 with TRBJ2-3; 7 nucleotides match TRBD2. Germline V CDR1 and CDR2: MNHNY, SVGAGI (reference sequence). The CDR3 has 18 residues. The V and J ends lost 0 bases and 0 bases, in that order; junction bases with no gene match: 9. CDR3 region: CASSYSLETSTSTDTQYF. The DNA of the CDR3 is TGTGCCAGCAGTTACTCCCTTGAGACTAGCACCAGCACAGATACGCAGTATTTT.

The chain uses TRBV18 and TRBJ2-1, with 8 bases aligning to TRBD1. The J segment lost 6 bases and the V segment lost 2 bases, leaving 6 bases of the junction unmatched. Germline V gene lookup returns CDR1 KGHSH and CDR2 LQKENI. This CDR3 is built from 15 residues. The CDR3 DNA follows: TGTGCCAGCTCACCAGGACAGGGAGTGCCCAATGAGCAGTTCTTC. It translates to CASSPGQGVPNEQFF.

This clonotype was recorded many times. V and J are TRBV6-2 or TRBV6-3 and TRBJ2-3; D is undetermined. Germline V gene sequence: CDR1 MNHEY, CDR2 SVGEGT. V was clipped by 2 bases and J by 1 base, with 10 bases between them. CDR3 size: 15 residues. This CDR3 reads CASSYLGVGTDTQYF. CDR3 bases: TGTGCCAGCAGTTACCTTGGGGTCGGCACAGATACGCAGTATTTT.

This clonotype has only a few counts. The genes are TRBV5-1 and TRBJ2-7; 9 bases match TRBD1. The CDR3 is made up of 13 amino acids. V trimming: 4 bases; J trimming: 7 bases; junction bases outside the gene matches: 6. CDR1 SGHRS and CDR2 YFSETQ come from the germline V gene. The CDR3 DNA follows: TGCGCCAGCAGCGCCGGGACAGGGTTGGAGCAGTACTTC. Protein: CASSAGTGLEQYF.

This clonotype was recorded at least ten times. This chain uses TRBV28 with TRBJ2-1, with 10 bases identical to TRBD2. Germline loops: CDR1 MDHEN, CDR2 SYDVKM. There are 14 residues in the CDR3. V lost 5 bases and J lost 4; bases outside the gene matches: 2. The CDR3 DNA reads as TGTGCCAGCAGTCTAGCGGGGGATTACAATGAGCAGTTCTTC. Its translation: CASSLAGDYNEQFF.

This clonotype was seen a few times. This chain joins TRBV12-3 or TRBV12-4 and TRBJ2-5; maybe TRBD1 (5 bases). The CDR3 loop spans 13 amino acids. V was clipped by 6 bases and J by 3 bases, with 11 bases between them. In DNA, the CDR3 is TGTGCCAGCAGGCGCAGGGTTGAAGAGACCCAGTACTTC. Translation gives CASRRRVEETQYF.

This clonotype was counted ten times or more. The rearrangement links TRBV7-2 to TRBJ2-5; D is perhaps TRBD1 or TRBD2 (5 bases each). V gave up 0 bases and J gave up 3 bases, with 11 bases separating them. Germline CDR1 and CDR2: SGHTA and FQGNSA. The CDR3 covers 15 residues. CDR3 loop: CASSLAAGTKETQYF. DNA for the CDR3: TGTGCCAGCAGCTTAGCAGCCGGGACCAAAGAGACCCAGTACTTC.

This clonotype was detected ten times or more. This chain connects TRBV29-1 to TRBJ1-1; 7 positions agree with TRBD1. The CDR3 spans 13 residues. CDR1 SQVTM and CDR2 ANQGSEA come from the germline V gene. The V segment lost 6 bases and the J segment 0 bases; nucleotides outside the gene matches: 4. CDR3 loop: CSVEGALNTEAFF. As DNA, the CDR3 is TGCAGCGTAGAGGGGGCCTTGAACACTGAAGCTTTCTTT.

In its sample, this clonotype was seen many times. CDR3 DNA: TGTGCCAGCAGCTCCCGGGTGAGAGTGAGCGGGGAGGGCGATGAGCAGTTCTTC. This encodes CASSSRVRVSGEGDEQFF. The gene calls are TRBV7-9 and TRBJ2-1; 7 bases map to TRBD2. There are 18 residues in the CDR3. The V segment lost 4 bases and the J segment 8 bases; nucleotides outside the gene matches: 20. Germline CDR1 and CDR2: SEHNR and FQNEAQ (reference sequence).

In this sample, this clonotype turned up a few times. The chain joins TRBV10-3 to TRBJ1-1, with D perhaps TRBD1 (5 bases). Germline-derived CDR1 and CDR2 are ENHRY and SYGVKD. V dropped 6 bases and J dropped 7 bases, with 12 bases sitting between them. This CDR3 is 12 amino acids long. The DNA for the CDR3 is TGTGCCATCAGCGAAATAGGGGTTGAAGCTTTCTTT. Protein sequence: CAISEIGVEAFF.

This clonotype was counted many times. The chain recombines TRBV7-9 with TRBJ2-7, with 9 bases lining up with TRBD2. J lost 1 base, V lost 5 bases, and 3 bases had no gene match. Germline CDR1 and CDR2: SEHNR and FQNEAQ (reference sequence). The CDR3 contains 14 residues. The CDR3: CASSGTSRSYEQYF. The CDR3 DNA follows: TGTGCCAGCAGCGGGACTAGCCGGTCCTACGAGCAGTACTTC. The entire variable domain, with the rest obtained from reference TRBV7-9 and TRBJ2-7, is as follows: DTGVSQNPRHKITKRGQNVTFRCDPISEHNRLYWYRQTLGQGPEFLTYFQNEAQLEKSRLLSDRFSAERPKGSFSTLEIQRTEQGDSAMYLCASSGTSRSYEQYFGPGTRLTVT.

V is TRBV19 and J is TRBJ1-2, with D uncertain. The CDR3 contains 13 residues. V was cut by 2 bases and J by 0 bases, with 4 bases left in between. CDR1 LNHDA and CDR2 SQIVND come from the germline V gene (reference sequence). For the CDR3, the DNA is TGTGCCAGTAGTATACAATCTAACTATGGCTACACCTTC. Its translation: CASSIQSNYGYTF.

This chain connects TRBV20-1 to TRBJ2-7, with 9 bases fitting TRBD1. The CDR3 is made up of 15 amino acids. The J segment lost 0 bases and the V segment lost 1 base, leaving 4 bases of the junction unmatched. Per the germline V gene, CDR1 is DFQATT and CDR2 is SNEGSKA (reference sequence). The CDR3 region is CSARGTGGSSYEQYF. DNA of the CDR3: TGCAGTGCTAGAGGTACAGGGGGCTCCTCCTACGAGCAGTACTTC.

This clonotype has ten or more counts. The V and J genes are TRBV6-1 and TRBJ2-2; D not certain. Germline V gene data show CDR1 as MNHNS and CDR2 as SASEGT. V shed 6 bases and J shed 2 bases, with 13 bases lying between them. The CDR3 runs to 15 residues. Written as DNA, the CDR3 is TGTGCCAGCAGGCCTTTAACAGCTAACACCGGGGAGCTGTTTTTT. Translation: CASRPLTANTGELFF.

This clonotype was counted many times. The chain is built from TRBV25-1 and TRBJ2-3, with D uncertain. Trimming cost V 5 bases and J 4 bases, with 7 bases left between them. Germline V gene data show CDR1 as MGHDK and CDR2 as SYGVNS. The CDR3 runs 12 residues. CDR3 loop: CASSSISDTQYF. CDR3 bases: TGTGCCAGCAGTAGCATCTCAGATACGCAGTATTTT.

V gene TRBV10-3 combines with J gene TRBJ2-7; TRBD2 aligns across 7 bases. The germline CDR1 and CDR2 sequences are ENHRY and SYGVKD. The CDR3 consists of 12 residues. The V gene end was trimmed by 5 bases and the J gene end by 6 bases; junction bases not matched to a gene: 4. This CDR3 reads CAISTTGGEQYF. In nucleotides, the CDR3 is TGTGCCATCAGTACGACGGGGGGCGAGCAGTACTTC.

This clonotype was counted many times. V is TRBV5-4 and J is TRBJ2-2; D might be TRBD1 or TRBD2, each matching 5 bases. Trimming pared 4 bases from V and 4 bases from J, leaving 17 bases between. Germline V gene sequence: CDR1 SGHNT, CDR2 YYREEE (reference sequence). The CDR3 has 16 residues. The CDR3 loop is CASSRQEGLSTGELFF. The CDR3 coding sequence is TGTGCCAGCAGCCGCCAAGAGGGGTTGAGCACCGGGGAGCTGTTTTTT. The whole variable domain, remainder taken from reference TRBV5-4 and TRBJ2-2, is ETGVTQSPTHLIKTRGQQVTLRCSSQSGHNTVSWYQQALGQGPQFIFQYYREEENGRGNFPPRFSGLQFPNYSSELNVNALELDDSALYLCASSRQEGLSTGELFFGEGSRLTVL.

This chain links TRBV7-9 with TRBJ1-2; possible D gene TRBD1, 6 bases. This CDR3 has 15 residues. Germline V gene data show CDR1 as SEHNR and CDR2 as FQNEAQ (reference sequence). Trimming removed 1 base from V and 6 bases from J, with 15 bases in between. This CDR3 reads CASSLGRRGTDGYTF. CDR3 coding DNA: TGTGCCAGCAGCTTAGGCCGCAGGGGTACGGATGGCTACACCTTC.